This T cell receptor beta chain originates from a study of control samples from healthy donors and cancer patients. Measured with immunoSEQ multiplex PCR; TCRdb has only the in-frame clones, and not every one. Of hundreds of thousands of clones detected, 75% to 95% appear once; the ten largest clones hold more than 6%. In germline, CDR1 is SEHNR, CDR2 FQNEAQ (reference sequence). The CDR3 spans 15 residues. Deletions cut 2 bases from V and 3 bases from J, with 11 bases between. The gene calls are TRBV7-9 and TRBJ2-1, with D maybe TRBD1 (7 bases). Material: PBMCs. The sequence was collected from a man aged 35 to 55 with head and neck cancer. Written as DNA, the CDR3 is TGTGCCAGCAGCTTACGGCAGGGGGGCTACAATGAGCAGTTCTTC. As protein: CASSLRQGGYNEQFF.